This TCR beta chain was retrieved from a study of regulatory T cells in long-lasting Graves disease. Study summary: Graves' patients, newly diagnosed, had taken antithyroid drugs under 3 months. General observations from the study: Persistent patients shared more public clonotypes (about 2,600) than new patients (nearly 1,000). TRBV28, TRBJ1-2 and TRBJ2-5 were segments that persistent disease favored.

About this clonotype: Its antigen is still unknown.

Regarding time point: newly diagnosed GD, antithyroid drugs for less than 3 months. RNA from PBMCs was the source of the TCR library. iRepertoire HTBI primers and Arm-PCR of CDR3 regions built TCR beta libraries. One entry per CDR3 protein, called by TCRdb with MiXCR from the multiplex PCR reads. Here the sample spans some 230,000 distinct CDR3 sequences, approximately 20% being singletons. The length of the CDR3 is 13 residues. Per the germline V gene, CDR1 is SQVTM and CDR2 is ANQGSEA. V lost 6 bases and J 0 bases, leaving 6 bases between the germline ends. V and J are TRBV29-1 and TRBJ2-6; D call uncertain. The sequences come from peripheral blood mononuclear cells (PBMCs), collected at new diagnosis, from a patient treated with antithyroid drugs. This TCR was sampled from a female donor with Graves disease. DNA of the CDR3: TGCAGCGTCTTGGTCTCTGGGGCCAACGTCCTGACTTTC. Its translation: CSVLVSGANVLTF.